These 24 T cell receptor beta chains originate from one sample sequenced in a study of T cells in Graves' hyperthyroidism and ophthalmopathy. The source material, RNA transcripts, was used to amplify TCR beta CDR3 regions. Researchers ran a first-round RT-PCR on the TCR CDR3 using the HTBI primer set. Each CDR3 protein is one row after TCRdb ran MiXCR on the multiplex PCR reads. This sample has some 550,000 distinct CDR3 sequences; more than 20% occur once, and the top ten carry around 27%. The sample taken for sequencing was blood. Receptor source: a man aged 18 to 30 with Graves' hyperthyroidism.

This clonotype came up many times. This chain joins TRBV7-9 and TRBJ2-5; D is ambiguous. Looked up from germline, CDR1 is SEHNR and CDR2 is FQNEAQ (reference sequence). The CDR3 contains 13 residues. V was cut by 5 bases and J by 2 bases, with 9 bases left in between. In nucleotides, the CDR3 is TGTGCCAGCAGCGCCGTCTTTCAAGAGACCCAGTACTTC. As protein: CASSAVFQETQYF.

The V and J genes are TRBV5-1 and TRBJ2-2, with 7 bases that match TRBD1. This CDR3 region has 15 residues. CDR1 SGHRS and CDR2 YFSETQ come from the germline V gene. The trim removed 7 bases at V and 3 bases at J, leaving 9 bases unmatched. For the CDR3, the DNA is TGCGCCAGCGCCCTCCGGGACAGAGACACCGGGGAGCTGTTTTTT. It encodes CASALRDRDTGELFF. Full variable domain (outside the CDR3, taken from reference TRBV5-1 and TRBJ2-2): KAGVTQTPRYLIKTRGQQVTLSCSPISGHRSVSWYQQTPGQGLQFLFEYFSETQRNKGNFPGRFSGRQFSNSRSEMNVSTLELGDSALYLCASALRDRDTGELFFGEGSRLTVL.

The table lists this clonotype with many counts. V is TRBV7-2 and J is TRBJ2-5, with D tentatively TRBD1 (6 bases). Germline V gene sequence: CDR1 SGHTA, CDR2 FQGNSA. Trimming shortened V by 1 base and J by 7 bases, and 16 bases separated the two germline ends. The CDR3 runs to 15 residues. DNA of the CDR3: TGTGCCAGCAGCTTAGGCCCCGGGACACCGTGGACCCAGTACTTC. Protein sequence: CASSLGPGTPWTQYF. Full variable domain (rest looked up from reference TRBV7-2 and TRBJ2-5): GAGVSQSPSNKVTEKGKDVELRCDPISGHTALYWYRQSLGQGLEFLIYFQGNSAPDKSGLPSDRFSAERTGGSVSTLTIQRTQQEDSAVYLCASSLGPGTPWTQYFGPGTRLLVL.

This clonotype was recorded a few times. No conserved phenylalanine or tryptophan is present at the end of the CDR3, so a read error is the likely explanation. Written as DNA, the CDR3 is TGTGCCTGGAGTTGGGTATTTCTAGGGGGCACTGAAGCTTTCTCT. This encodes CAWSWVFLGGTEAFS. The rearrangement uses TRBV30 and TRBJ1-1, with D maybe TRBD1 (6 bases). From germline, CDR1 is GTSNPN and CDR2 SVGIG (reference sequence). The CDR3 runs to 15 residues. Trimming took 2 bases from V and 4 from J, leaving 17 bases between them.

This clonotype came up a few times. At one of its ends the junction is not consistent with the germline gene, which may arise from a read error. The chain links TRBV6-4 to TRBJ2-2, with 8 positions matching TRBD1. This CDR3 comprises 17 residues. CDR1 MRHNA and CDR2 SNTAGT come from the germline V gene. The CDR3 DNA sequence: TGTGCCAGCAGTGACCCCGGGACAGGCGCAAACACCGGGGATCTGTTTTTT. It codes for CASSDPGTGANTGDLFF.

This clonotype came up a few times. V gene TRBV6-1 combines with J gene TRBJ1-2; D remains unclear. Trimming cost V 6 bases and J 5 bases, with 16 bases left between them. The CDR3 runs 14 residues. Germline V gene lookup returns CDR1 MNHNS and CDR2 SASEGT. CDR3 region: CASRPPGVRYGYTF. CDR3 DNA sequence: TGTGCCAGCAGGCCCCCCGGGGTGAGGTATGGCTACACCTTC.

This clonotype was recorded many times. The V call is TRBV13, the J call TRBJ2-4, with D possibly TRBD1 on 5 matching bases. Trimming removed 5 bases from V and 2 bases from J, with 19 bases in between. The CDR3 contains 17 residues. The germline CDR1 and CDR2 sequences are PRHDT and FYEKMQ (reference sequence). CDR3 DNA: TGTGCCAGCAGCACAGCCAGGGATTTGAGGCCCAAAAACATTCAGTACTTC. Translated, it gives CASSTARDLRPKNIQYF. Supplemented by reference TRBV13 and TRBJ2-4, the full variable domain reads AAGVIQSPRHLIKEKRETATLKCYPIPRHDTVYWYQQGPGQDPQFLISFYEKMQSDKGSIPDRFSAQQFSDYHSELNMSSLELGDSALYFCASSTARDLRPKNIQYFGAGTRLSVL.

This clonotype was seen at least ten times. This CDR3 is CASSSAWARGLETQYF. Here the CDR3 DNA reads TGTGCCAGCAGCTCCGCCTGGGCCAGGGGGCTCGAGACCCAGTACTTC. This chain links TRBV11-2 with TRBJ2-5; TRBD1 matches at 8 bases. The CDR3 spans 16 residues. J was trimmed by 5 bases and V by 4 bases; bases with no gene match: 12. Germline V gene data show CDR1 as SGHAT and CDR2 as FQNNGV.

This sequence joins TRBV7-9 and TRBJ1-2; 9 bases agree with TRBD1. The germline V gene encodes CDR1 SEHNR and CDR2 FQNEAQ (reference sequence). The junction had 10 bases not matched to a gene; V was cut back by 5 bases and J by 6 bases. CDR3 size: 15 residues. The CDR3 region is CASSGRDRVWHGYTF. CDR3 in DNA: TGTGCCAGCAGCGGGCGGGACAGGGTATGGCATGGCTACACCTTC.

This clonotype has a count of ten or more. CDR3 protein: CASSVASGGGEETQYF. In DNA, the CDR3 is TGTGCCAGCAGTGTGGCTAGCGGGGGGGGAGAGGAGACCCAGTACTTC. The gene calls are TRBV6-1 and TRBJ2-5; 12 bases align to TRBD2. This CDR3 contains 16 residues. Germline CDR1 is MNHNS and CDR2 is SASEGT. The V and J ends lost 4 bases and 5 bases, in that order; junction bases with no gene match: 8.

This clonotype has a count of ten or more. The chain combines TRBV5-1 with TRBJ1-1; D is undetermined. The CDR3 is 14 residues long. Germline CDR1 is SGHRS and CDR2 is YFSETQ. Trimming pared 0 bases from V and 3 bases from J, leaving 9 bases between. CDR3 bases: TGCGCCAGCAGCTTGGGGGAGAGGTACACTGAAGCTTTCTTT. Amino acids: CASSLGERYTEAFF.

Regarding this clonotype: Given a much more abundant clone one base away, this may be a read error. CDR3: CATSRDRFQDTQYF. The CDR3 DNA reads as TGTGCCACCAGCAGAGATCGGTTCCAAGATACCCAGTACTTC. This chain connects TRBV15 to TRBJ2-5; D is unclear. Germline assignment: CDR1 LNHNV and CDR2 YYDKDF (reference sequence). This CDR3 contains 14 residues.

This clonotype came up many times. The V and J genes are TRBV20-1 and TRBJ1-2; D is unclear. V was cut by 5 bases and J by 1 base, with 11 bases left in between. This CDR3 contains 13 residues. Per the germline V gene, CDR1 is DFQATT and CDR2 is SNEGSKA (reference sequence). Written as DNA, the CDR3 is TGCAGTGCTTCGTCTGGGTTTAACTATGGCTACACCTTC. This codes for CSASSGFNYGYTF.

The sample holds many counts of this clonotype. The chain recombines TRBV6-2 or TRBV6-3 with TRBJ2-4; 9 bases fit TRBD1. Germline V gives CDR1 MNHEY, CDR2 SVGEGT. CDR3 length: 13 residues. J was trimmed by 8 bases and V by 2 bases; bases with no gene match: 1. The CDR3 region has the DNA TGTGCCAGCAGTTACCGGGACAGGGACATTCAGTACTTC. This translates into CASSYRDRDIQYF.

Concerning this clonotype: One end of the junction fails to match germline, which may point to a read error. The chain couples TRBV7-2 to TRBJ2-1; D might be TRBD2 (5 bases). Germline assignment: CDR1 SGHTA and CDR2 FQGNSA. The CDR3 contains 15 residues. CDR3 nucleotide sequence: TGTGCCAGCAGCTACGCCTTCTCGGGGTACAATGAGAAGTTCTTC. It specifies CASSYAFSGYNEKFF.

This clonotype was seen ten or more times. V and J are TRBV11-3 and TRBJ2-5, with 7 bases aligning to TRBD1. Germline loops: CDR1 SGHNT, CDR2 YENEEA. The CDR3 length is 14 residues. J lost 5 bases, V lost 5 bases, and 8 bases had no gene match. For the CDR3, the DNA is TGTGCCAGCAGCAAAAACAGGGGCGGCGAGACCCAGTACTTC. Translated, it gives CASSKNRGGETQYF.

The chain is built from TRBV19 and TRBJ1-5; no definite D call. Germline assignment: CDR1 LNHDA and CDR2 SQIVND (reference sequence). V gave up 6 bases and J gave up 0 bases, with 15 bases separating them. The CDR3 has 16 amino acids. CDR3 residues: CASSTQGSRSNQPQHF. In DNA form, the CDR3 reads TGTGCCAGTAGCACTCAAGGGTCCCGTAGCAATCAGCCCCAGCATTTT.

Concerning this clonotype: A much larger clone differs from this one at a single base, so this may be a read error. The chain employs TRBV4-1 and TRBJ2-5, with TRBD2 as a possible D gene (5 bases). This CDR3 comprises 16 residues. The germline gives CDR1 MGHRA, CDR2 YSYEKL. CDR3 DNA: TGCGCCAGCAGCCAAGGGAAACTAGGACGCATGGAGAGCCAGTACTTC. Translated, it gives CASSQGKLGRMESQYF.

This clonotype was found a few times. This sequence joins TRBV11-2 and TRBJ2-7; D gene uncertain. The CDR3 covers 14 residues. V gave up 2 bases and J gave up 2 bases, with 10 bases separating them. Germline V CDR1 and CDR2: SGHAT, FQNNGV. This CDR3 reads CASSLFGQTYEQYF. The CDR3 DNA sequence: TGTGCCAGCAGCTTATTCGGCCAGACCTACGAGCAGTACTTC.

V and J are TRBV29-1 and TRBJ2-7; 7 bases match TRBD2. CDR3 size: 13 residues. Per the germline V gene, CDR1 is SQVTM and CDR2 is ANQGSEA. Trimming removed 7 bases from V and 6 bases from J; junction bases left unmatched: 12. The CDR3 is CSGGTTPGSEQYF. The DNA for the CDR3 is TGCAGCGGAGGGACTACCCCGGGCAGCGAGCAGTACTTC.

This clonotype occurred many times. The chain has TRBV19 and TRBJ1-2; D gene ambiguous. Between the trimmed V and J ends, which lost 1 base and 2 bases, there was a span of 11 bases. The CDR3 contains 15 residues. Germline CDR1 LNHDA, CDR2 SQIVND (reference sequence). The CDR3 loop is CASSIARTANYGYTF. The DNA of the CDR3 is TGTGCCAGTAGTATAGCCCGGACGGCGAACTATGGCTACACCTTC.

A note on this clonotype: With a much larger clone just one base away, this may be a read error. The rearrangement uses TRBV2 and TRBJ2-7; 8 bases match TRBD2. The CDR3 extends over 18 amino acids. CDR1 SNHLY and CDR2 FYNNEI come from the germline V gene. The ends lost 8 bases at V and 1 base at J; junction bases unmatched: 19. CDR3 sequence reads: CASCTRTSLTLRSYEQYF. Written as DNA, the CDR3 is TGTGCCAGCTGTACCAGGACTAGCCTTACTCTTCGTTCCTACGAGCAGTACTTC. The full variable domain, its missing parts supplied by reference TRBV2 and TRBJ2-7, is EPEVTQTPSHQVTQMGQEVILRCVPISNHLYFYWYRQILGQKVEFLVSFYNNEISEKSEIFDDQFSVERPDGSNFTLKIRSTKLEDSAMYFCASCTRTSLTLRSYEQYFGPGTRLTVT.

This clonotype occurred a few times. V usage is TRBV20-1 and J usage is TRBJ2-7; D perhaps matches TRBD2 (5 bases). Germline values: CDR1 DFQATT, CDR2 SNEGSKA (reference sequence). The CDR3 consists of 13 residues. Trimming removed 0 bases from V and 6 bases from J, with 12 bases in between. The CDR3 is CSARDLSGFEQYF. In DNA form, the CDR3 reads TGCAGTGCTAGAGATTTATCGGGGTTCGAGCAGTACTTC.

The chain has TRBV6-1 and TRBJ2-5; D not certain. The V and J ends lost 2 bases and 4 bases respectively, with 8 bases between them. CDR1 MNHNS and CDR2 SASEGT come from the germline V gene. The CDR3 is 13 residues long. Here the CDR3 reads CASSEPLGETQYF. The DNA for the CDR3 is TGTGCCAGCAGTGAACCCCTAGGAGAGACCCAGTACTTC.